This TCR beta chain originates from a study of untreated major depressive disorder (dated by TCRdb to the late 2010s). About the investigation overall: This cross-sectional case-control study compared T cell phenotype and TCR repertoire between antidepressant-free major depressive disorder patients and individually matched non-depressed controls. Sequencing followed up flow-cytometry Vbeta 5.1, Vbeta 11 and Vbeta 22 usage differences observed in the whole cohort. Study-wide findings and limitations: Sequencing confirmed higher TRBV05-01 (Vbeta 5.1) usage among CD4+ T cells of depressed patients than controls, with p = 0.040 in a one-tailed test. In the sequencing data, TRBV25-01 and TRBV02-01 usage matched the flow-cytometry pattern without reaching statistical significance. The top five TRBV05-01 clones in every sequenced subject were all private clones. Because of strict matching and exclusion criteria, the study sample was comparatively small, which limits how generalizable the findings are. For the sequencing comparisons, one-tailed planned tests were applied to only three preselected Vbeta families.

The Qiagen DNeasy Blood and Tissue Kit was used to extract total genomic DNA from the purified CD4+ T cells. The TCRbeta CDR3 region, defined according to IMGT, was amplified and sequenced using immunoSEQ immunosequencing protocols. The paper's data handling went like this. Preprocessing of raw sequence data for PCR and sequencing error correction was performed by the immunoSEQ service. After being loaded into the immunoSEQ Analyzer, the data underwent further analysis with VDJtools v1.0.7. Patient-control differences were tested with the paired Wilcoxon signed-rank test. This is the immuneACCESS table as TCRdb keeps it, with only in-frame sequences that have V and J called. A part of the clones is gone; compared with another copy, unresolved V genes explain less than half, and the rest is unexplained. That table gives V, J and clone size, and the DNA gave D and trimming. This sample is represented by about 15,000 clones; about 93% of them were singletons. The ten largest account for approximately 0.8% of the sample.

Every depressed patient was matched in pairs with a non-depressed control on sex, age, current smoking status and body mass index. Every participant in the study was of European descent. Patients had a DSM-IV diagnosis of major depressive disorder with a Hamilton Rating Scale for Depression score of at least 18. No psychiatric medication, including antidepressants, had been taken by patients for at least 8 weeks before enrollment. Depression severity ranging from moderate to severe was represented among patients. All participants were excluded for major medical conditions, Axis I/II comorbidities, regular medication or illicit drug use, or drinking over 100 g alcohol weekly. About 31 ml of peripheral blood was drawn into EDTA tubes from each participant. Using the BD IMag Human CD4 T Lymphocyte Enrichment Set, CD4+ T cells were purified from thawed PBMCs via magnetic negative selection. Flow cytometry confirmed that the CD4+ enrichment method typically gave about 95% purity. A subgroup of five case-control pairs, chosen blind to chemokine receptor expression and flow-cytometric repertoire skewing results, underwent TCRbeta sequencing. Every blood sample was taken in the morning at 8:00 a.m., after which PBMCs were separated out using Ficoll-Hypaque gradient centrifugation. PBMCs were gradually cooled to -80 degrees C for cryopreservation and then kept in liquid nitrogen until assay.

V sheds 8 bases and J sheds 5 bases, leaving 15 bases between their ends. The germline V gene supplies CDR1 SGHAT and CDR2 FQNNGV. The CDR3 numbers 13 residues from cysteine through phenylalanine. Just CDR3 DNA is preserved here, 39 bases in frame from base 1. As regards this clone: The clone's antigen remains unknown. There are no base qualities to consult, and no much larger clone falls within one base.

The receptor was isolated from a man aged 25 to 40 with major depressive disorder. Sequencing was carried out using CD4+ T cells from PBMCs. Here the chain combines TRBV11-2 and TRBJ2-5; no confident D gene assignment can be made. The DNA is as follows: TGTGCCAGCGACCCTTTGCTGGGGGAGACCCAGTACTTC. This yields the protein CASDPLLGETQYF.